This is a list of T cell receptor beta chains from one sample in a study of neoadjuvant nivolumab and ipilimumab in lung cancer. TCRdb's copy holds only in-frame clones and misses some; the assay was immunoSEQ multiplex PCR. In the table there are around 2,000 clones, around 85% of which are singletons. The sequences come from tumor tissue, collected before neoadjuvant nivolumab, alone or with ipilimumab. These receptors originate from an adult with non-small cell lung cancer. Both conserved end residues are part of each CDR3.

TRBV28	TRBJ2-2	CASIRAGGNTGELFF
TRBV13	TRBJ2-7	CASSLGWVRDRDYEQYF
TRBV27	TRBJ2-5	CASSYAWGQETQYF
TRBV11-1	TRBJ2-6	CASSLNGVGANVLTF
TRBV5-6	TRBJ2-7	CASSLVGAYDTKQYF
TRBV5-5	TRBJ2-1	CASSLAGPEYNEQFF
TRBV6-5	TRBJ2-7	CASSYSSGTGGYEQYF
TRBV19	TRBJ2-1	CASTLRQGVYNEQFF
TRBV2	TRBJ2-7	CASSLTGTGSREQYF
TRBV14	TRBJ2-3	CASSLGRGLADTQYF
TRBV5-6	TRBJ2-5	CASSLEETQYF
TRBV18	TRBJ2-7	CASSPGTMEYEQYF
TRBV28	TRBJ2-7	CASSFTLDGTYEQYF
TRBV10-3	TRBJ1-2	CAISEISGGHYGYTF
TRBV25-1	TRBJ1-1	CASSSDIMNTEAFF
TRBV7-9	TRBJ1-4	CASSSQGRGNEKLFF
TRBV30	TRBJ1-1	CAWRQGLSNTEAFF
TRBV7-9	TRBJ1-4	CASSLEAKEKLFF
TRBV5-1	TRBJ1-4	CASRERTTNEKLFF
TRBV7-2	TRBJ2-2	CASSLAGAGRTGELFF
TRBV11-2	TRBJ2-2	CASSLGYGFSGDTGELFF
TRBV27	TRBJ2-4	CASSPIGTPTKNIQYF
TRBV7-8	TRBJ2-5	CASSFEQLAETQYF
TRBV5-1	TRBJ1-1	CASRSSGGGTEAFF
TRBV7-2	TRBJ2-5	CASSLTRQETQYF
TRBV5-1	TRBJ2-5	CASSELLGGAEETQYF
TRBV2	TRBJ2-1	CASSGRYKSYNEQFF
TRBV19	TRBJ2-7	CASTLRAGDVYEQYF
TRBV7-2	TRBJ2-3	CASSLDRSGPDTQYF
TRBV27	TRBJ2-2	CASSPGDTTGELFF
TRBV11-1	TRBJ2-7	CASSDGQGNIYEQYF
TRBV11-1	TRBJ2-7	CASSLGSSYEQYF
TRBV6-1	TRBJ1-5	CASMRQGNSNQPQHF
TRBV11-2	TRBJ2-3	CASSSSSWREIADTQYF
TRBV6-6	TRBJ1-4	CASRRGSNEKLFF
TRBV18	TRBJ2-7	CASSPSNSYEQYF
TRBV7-9	TRBJ2-4	CASSPLGPKNIQYF
TRBV7-9	TRBJ1-2	CASSRQEYGYTF
TRBV6-4	TRBJ2-7	CASGRTAERGEQYF
TRBV7-9	TRBJ2-7	CASSLAPHDEQYF